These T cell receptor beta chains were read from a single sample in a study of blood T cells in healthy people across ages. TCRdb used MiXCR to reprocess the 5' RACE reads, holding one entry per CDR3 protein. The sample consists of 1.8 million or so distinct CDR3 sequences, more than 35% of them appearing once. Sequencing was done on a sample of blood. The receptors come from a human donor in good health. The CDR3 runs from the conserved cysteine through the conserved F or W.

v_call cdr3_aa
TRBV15 CATARGENYGYTF
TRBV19 CASSKSRTDTQYF
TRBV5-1 CASSPHQGLASSYEQYF
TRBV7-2 CASSSNNPTGQQYF
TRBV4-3 CASSQVWTGEETRYF
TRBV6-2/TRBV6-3 CASSYRIMGDSYEQYF
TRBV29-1 CSVDAGAGGETQYF
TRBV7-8 CASSTRDVGEKGTQYF
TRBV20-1 CSARQEPYEQYF
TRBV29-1 CSAEPEKGRIYGYTF
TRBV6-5 CASSYYGGTTDTQYF
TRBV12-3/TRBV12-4 CASSLSGAVTGELFF
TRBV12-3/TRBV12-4 CASSTGGGYEQYF
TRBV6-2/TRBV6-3 CASSYSAVTDTQYF
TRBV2 CASIEDGETQYF
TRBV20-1 CSAGVVSGANVLTF
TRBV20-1 CSARVIGRADEQYF
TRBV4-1 CASSQDPRRTPRNCEQYF
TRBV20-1 CSARAPPWHREVFGYTF
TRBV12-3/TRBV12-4 CASSRQEGTEAFF
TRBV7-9 CASSLNTGTEQYF
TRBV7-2 CASSSRGLCDGYTF
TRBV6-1 CASSELAGGFTDTQYF
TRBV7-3 CASSLSALSSYEQYF
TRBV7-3 CASSHLNETPHYEQYF
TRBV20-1 CSAPAPADYYSNQPQHF
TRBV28 CASRGDGNYGYTF
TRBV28 CASSSPHDIPGEQYF
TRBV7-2 CASSPRGGNQETQYF
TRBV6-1 CASSKGGATEAFF
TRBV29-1 CSVDRVGSEKLFF
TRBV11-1 CASRGTGTQYF
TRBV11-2 CASSKRGAAAQDIQYF
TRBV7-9 CASSLALGTGGAGDSPLHF
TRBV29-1 CSVAVGTGGDEKLFF
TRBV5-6 CASSSPTETYGYTF
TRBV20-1 CSANDRVRPNEQFF
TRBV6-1 CASSETYTTEAFF
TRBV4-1 CASSQLPGLRYGYTF
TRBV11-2 CASSWAATNEKLFF
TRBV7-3 CASSFDRATDTQYF
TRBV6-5 CASSFQLAGGEDTQYF
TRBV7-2 CASSPDSGLYEQYF
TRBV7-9 CASSLGAVLNTEAFF
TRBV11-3 CASSLVRWDKAGDTQYF
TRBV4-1 CASSPGTSFQFF
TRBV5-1 CASSLVGSGDQETQYF
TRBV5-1 CASHGQGTSPLHF
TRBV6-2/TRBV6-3 CASSYHPDNNIQYF
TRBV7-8 CASSPHRGFSNYGHTF
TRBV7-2 CASTFSRGEMNTEAFF
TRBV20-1 CSARRPDNEQFF
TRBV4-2 CASSLSGGAFIGETQYF
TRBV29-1 CSVKTDVQETQYF